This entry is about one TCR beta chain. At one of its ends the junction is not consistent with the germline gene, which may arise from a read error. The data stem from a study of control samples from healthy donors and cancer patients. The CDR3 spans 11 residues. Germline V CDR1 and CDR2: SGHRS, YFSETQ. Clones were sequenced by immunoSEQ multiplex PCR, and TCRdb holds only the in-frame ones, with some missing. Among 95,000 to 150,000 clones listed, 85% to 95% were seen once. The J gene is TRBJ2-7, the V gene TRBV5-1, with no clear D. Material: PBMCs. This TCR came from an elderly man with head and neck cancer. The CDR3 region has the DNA TGCGCCAGCAGCTTGGGTTTCCGGGTTCTTTTC. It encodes CASSLGFRVLF.